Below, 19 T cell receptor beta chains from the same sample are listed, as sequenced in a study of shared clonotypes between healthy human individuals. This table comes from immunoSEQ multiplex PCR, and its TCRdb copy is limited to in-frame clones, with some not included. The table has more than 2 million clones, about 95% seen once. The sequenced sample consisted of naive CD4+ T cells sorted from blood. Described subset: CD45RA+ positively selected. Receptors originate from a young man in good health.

The CDR3 DNA reads TGCGCCAGCAGCTTGCGCCTAGCGGTTGGGGCAGATACGCAGTATTTT. Residues: CASSLRLAVGADTQYF. The V call is TRBV5-1, the J call TRBJ2-3, with 7 bases identical to TRBD2. The CDR3 spans 16 residues. With 1 base clipped from V and 4 bases from J, the junction kept 9 bases outside the gene matches. Germline CDR1 is SGHRS and CDR2 is YFSETQ.

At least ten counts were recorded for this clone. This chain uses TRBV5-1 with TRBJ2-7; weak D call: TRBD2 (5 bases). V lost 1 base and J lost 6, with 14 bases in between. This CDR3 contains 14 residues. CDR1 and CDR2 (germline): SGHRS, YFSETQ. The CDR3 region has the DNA TGCGCCAGCAGCTTGCCCTCTAGCTTGAGCGAGCAGTACTTC. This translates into CASSLPSSLSEQYF.

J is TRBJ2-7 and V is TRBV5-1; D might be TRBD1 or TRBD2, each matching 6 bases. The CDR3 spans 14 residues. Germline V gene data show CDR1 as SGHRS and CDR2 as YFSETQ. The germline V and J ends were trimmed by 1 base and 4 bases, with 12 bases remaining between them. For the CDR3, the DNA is TGCGCCAGCAGCTTGCTGGGGGGCGAGTACGAGCAGTACTTC. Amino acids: CASSLLGGEYEQYF.

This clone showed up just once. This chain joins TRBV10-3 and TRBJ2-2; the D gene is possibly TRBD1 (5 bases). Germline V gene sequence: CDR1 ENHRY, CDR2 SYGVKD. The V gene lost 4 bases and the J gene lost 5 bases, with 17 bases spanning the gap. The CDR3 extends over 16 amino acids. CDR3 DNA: TGTGCCATCAGTGTAAAGGACATGGTCGTGACCGGGGAGCTGTTTTTT. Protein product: CAISVKDMVVTGELFF.

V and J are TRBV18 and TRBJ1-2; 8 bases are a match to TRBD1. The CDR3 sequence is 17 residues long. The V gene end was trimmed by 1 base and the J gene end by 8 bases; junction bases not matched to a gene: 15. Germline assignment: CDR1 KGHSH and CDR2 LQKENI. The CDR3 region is CASSPLGQGAMAYGYTF. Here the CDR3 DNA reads TGTGCCAGCTCACCACTCGGCCAGGGGGCTATGGCGTACGGCTACACCTTC.

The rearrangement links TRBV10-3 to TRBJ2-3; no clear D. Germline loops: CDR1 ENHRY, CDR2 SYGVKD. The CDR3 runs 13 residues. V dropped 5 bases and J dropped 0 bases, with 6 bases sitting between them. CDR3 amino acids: CAISSRSTDTQYF. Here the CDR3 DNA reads TGTGCCATCAGTTCAAGAAGCACAGATACGCAGTATTTT.

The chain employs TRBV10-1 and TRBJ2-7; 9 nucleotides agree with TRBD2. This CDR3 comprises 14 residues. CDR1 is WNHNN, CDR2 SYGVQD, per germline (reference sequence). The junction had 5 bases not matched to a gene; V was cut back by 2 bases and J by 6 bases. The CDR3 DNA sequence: TGCGCCAGCAGTGAGAGCGGGGGGCCCCTCGAGCAGTACTTC. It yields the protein CASSESGGPLEQYF.

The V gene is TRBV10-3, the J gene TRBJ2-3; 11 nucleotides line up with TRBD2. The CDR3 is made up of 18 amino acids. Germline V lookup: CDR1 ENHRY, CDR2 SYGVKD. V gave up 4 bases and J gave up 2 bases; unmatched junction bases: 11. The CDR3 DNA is TGTGCCATCAGTGGTCGCGCTAGCGGGAGGAGGAACACAGATACGCAGTATTTT. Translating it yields CAISGRASGRRNTDTQYF.

The CDR3, as DNA: TGTGCCAGCAGACCCGGACAGTTTAATGAAAAACTGTTTTTT. This translates into CASRPGQFNEKLFF. This sequence joins TRBV6-6 and TRBJ1-4; D might be TRBD1 (6 bases). CDR1 and CDR2 from the germline V gene are MNHNY and SVGAGI (reference sequence). Between the trimmed V and J ends, which lost 6 bases and 4 bases, there was a span of 12 bases. This CDR3 is built from 14 residues.

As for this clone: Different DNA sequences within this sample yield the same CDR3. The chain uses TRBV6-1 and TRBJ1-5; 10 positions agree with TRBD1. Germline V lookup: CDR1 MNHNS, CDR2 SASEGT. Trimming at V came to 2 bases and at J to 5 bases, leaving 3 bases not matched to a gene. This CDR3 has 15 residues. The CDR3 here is CASSEMGQGYQPQHF. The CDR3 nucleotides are TGTGCCAGCAGTGAAATGGGACAGGGGTATCAGCCCCAGCATTTT.

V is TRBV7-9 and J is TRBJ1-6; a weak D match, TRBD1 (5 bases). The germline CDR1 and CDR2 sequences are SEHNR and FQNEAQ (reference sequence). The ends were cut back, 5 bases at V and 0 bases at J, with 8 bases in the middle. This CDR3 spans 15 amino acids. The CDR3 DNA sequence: TGTGCCAGCAGCCAGGGTAACTCCTATAATTCACCCCTCCACTTT. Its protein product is CASSQGNSYNSPLHF.

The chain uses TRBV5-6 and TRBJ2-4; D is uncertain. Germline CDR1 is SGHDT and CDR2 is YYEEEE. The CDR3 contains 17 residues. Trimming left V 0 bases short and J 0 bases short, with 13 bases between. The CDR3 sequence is CASSLEYQLGAKNIQYF. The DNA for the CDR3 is TGTGCCAGCAGCTTGGAGTACCAATTGGGAGCCAAAAACATTCAGTACTTC.

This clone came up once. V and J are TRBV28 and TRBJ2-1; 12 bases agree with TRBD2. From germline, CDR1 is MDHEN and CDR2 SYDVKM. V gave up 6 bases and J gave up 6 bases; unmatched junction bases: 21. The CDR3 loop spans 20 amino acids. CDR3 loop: CASSTRTSGRSSHTPNEQFF. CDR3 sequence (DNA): TGTGCCAGCAGCACCCGAACTAGCGGGAGGTCCTCACACACACCCAATGAGCAGTTCTTC.

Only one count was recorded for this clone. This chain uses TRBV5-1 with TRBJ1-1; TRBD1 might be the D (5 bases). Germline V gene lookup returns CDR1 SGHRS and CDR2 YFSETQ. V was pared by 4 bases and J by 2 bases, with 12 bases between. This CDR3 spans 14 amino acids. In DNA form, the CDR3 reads TGCGCCAGCAGCACCCAGACAGATAACACTGAAGCTTTCTTT. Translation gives CASSTQTDNTEAFF.

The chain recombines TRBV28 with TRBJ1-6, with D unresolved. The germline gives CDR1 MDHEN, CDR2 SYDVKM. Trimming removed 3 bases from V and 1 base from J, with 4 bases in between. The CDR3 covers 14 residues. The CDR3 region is CASSLESYNSPLHF. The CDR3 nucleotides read TGTGCCAGCAGTTTGGAGTCCTATAATTCACCCCTCCACTTT. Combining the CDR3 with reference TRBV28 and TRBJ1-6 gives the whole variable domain DVKVTQSSRYLVKRTGEKVFLECVQDMDHENMFWYRQDPGLGLRLIYFSYDVKMKEKGDIPEGYSVSREKKERFSLILESASTNQTSMYLCASSLESYNSPLHFGNGTRLTVT.

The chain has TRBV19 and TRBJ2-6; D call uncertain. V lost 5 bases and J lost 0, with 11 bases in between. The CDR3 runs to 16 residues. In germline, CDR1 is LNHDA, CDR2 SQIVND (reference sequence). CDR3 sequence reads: CASSSRLASGANVLTF. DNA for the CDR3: TGTGCCAGTAGTTCTCGGTTGGCCTCTGGGGCCAACGTCCTGACTTTC.

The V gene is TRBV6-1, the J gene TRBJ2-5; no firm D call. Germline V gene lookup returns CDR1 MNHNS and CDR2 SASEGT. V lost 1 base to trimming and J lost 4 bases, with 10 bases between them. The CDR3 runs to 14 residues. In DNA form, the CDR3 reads TGTGCCAGCAGTGAAGTTTTGGGTATAGAGACCCAGTACTTC. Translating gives CASSEVLGIETQYF.

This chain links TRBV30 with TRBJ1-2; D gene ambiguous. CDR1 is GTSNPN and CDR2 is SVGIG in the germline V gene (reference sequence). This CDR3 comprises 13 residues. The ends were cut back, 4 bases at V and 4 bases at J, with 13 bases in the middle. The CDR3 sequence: CAWNREASYGYTF. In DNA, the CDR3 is TGTGCCTGGAATAGGGAGGCAAGCTATGGCTACACCTTC.

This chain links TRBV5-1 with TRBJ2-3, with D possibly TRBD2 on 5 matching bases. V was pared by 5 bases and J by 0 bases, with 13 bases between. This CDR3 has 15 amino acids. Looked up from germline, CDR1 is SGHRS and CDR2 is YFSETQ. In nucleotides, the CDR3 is TGCGCCAGCAGTCCCGCTGGAGGTAGCACAGATACGCAGTATTTT. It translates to CASSPAGGSTDTQYF.